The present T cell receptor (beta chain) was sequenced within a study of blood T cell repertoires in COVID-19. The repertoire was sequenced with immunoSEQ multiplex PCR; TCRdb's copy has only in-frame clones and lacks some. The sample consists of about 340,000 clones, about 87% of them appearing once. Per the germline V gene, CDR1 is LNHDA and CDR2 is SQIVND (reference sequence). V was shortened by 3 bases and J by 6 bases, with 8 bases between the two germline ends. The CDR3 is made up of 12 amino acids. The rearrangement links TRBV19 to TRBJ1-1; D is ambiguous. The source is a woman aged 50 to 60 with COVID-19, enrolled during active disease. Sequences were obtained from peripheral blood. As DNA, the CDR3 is TGTGCCAGTAGTATCGGAGTCTCTGAAGCTTTCTTT. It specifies CASSIGVSEAFF.